These 18 T cell receptor beta chains came from one sample sequenced in a study of blood T cell repertoires in COVID-19. The repertoire was sequenced with immunoSEQ multiplex PCR; TCRdb's copy has only in-frame clones and lacks some. The sample has around 100,000 clones, 85% seen once. Specimen: peripheral blood. These receptors all come from a human donor in a cohort sampled during active COVID-19.

In DNA form, the CDR3 reads TGTGCCAGCAGATTGACAGACCTCTATGGCTACACCTTC. Translated: CASRLTDLYGYTF. The rearrangement uses TRBV6-5 and TRBJ1-2; D is perhaps TRBD1 (5 bases). Germline loops: CDR1 MNHEY, CDR2 SVGAGI. The CDR3 length is 13 residues. V dropped 6 bases and J dropped 4 bases, with 12 bases sitting between them.

This chain joins TRBV6-6 and TRBJ1-1, with D perhaps matching TRBD1 (5 bases). This CDR3 has 14 residues. CDR1 and CDR2 from the germline V gene are MNHNY and SVGAGI (reference sequence). Trimming stripped 7 bases from V and 4 bases from J, with 16 bases between. The CDR3 sequence: CASNRAGVFTEAFF. The DNA for the CDR3 is TGTGCCAGCAACCGAGCGGGGGTTTTCACTGAAGCTTTCTTT.

As regards this clone: At one boundary the junction diverges from the germline segment, which might be a read error. The V call is TRBV2, the J call TRBJ2-7, with 9 bases aligning to TRBD1. The CDR3 sequence is 14 residues long. Germline loops: CDR1 SNHLY, CDR2 FYNNEI. CDR3 nucleotide sequence: TGTGCCAGCAGAGAAGACAGGGGGTCTTACGAGCAGTACTTC. It translates to CASREDRGSYEQYF.

The chain links TRBV9 to TRBJ1-2; 8 bases align to TRBD1. CDR3 length: 16 residues. Trimming at V came to 5 bases and at J to 5 bases, leaving 14 bases not matched to a gene. Germline V CDR1 and CDR2: SGDLS, YYNGEE. The CDR3 nucleotides are TGTGCCAGCAGGAAGGGGCTGATGACAGGGGATTATGGCTACACCTTC. As protein: CASRKGLMTGDYGYTF. The variable domain in full, completed from reference TRBV9 and TRBJ1-2, reads DSGVTQTPKHLITATGQRVTLRCSPRSGDLSVYWYQQSLDQGLQFLIQYYNGEERAKGNILERFSAQQFPDLHSELNLSSLELGDSALYFCASRKGLMTGDYGYTFGSGTRLTVV.

The chain employs TRBV5-1 and TRBJ1-4; possibly TRBD1 for D (6 bases). The germline CDR1 and CDR2 sequences are SGHRS and YFSETQ. The CDR3 length is 15 residues. Trimming removed 1 base from V and 6 bases from J, with 13 bases in between. The CDR3, as DNA: TGCGCCAGCAGCTTGTATGGGGGCATATATGAAAAACTGTTTTTT. It translates to CASSLYGGIYEKLFF. Drawing the rest from reference TRBV5-1 and TRBJ1-4, the complete variable domain is KAGVTQTPRYLIKTRGQQVTLSCSPISGHRSVSWYQQTPGQGLQFLFEYFSETQRNKGNFPGRFSGRQFSNSRSEMNVSTLELGDSALYLCASSLYGGIYEKLFFGSGTQLSVL.

The rearrangement uses TRBV28 and TRBJ1-3; the D is unclear. The CDR3 sequence is 18 residues long. Trimming stripped 1 base from V and 0 bases from J, with 16 bases between. Germline loops: CDR1 MDHEN, CDR2 SYDVKM. CDR3 amino acids: CASSLYTHRRSSGNTIYF. For the CDR3, the DNA is TGTGCCAGCAGTTTATATACGCACCGGAGGAGCTCTGGAAACACCATATATTTT.

The chain is built from TRBV19 and TRBJ1-5; 8 bases are a match to TRBD1. Germline CDR1 LNHDA, CDR2 SQIVND (reference sequence). The CDR3 spans 14 residues. V was clipped by 5 bases and J by 10 bases; unmatched bases: 10. The CDR3 nucleotides read TGTGCCAGTAGTGGCCGGGACAGGCGATCACCCCAGCATTTT. Encoded protein: CASSGRDRRSPQHF.

The CDR3 loop is CASSLTPTSGVGEQFF. CDR3 bases: TGTGCCAGCAGCTTAACCCCGACTAGCGGGGTGGGTGAGCAGTTCTTC. The rearrangement links TRBV7-3 to TRBJ2-1, with 11 nucleotides matching TRBD2. The CDR3 runs to 16 residues. V was clipped by 0 bases and J by 9 bases; unmatched bases: 7. CDR1 and CDR2 (germline): SGHTA, FQGTGA.

This clone was detected once. This sequence joins TRBV6-2 or TRBV6-3 and TRBJ2-5; D gene unclear. Between the trimmed V and J ends, which lost 0 bases and 2 bases, there was a span of 7 bases. Germline CDR1 and CDR2: MNHEY and SVGEGT. The CDR3 loop spans 14 amino acids. The CDR3 loop reads CASSYSYRQETQYF. Written as DNA, the CDR3 is TGTGCCAGCAGTTACTCTTACAGACAAGAGACCCAGTACTTC.

The chain combines TRBV9 with TRBJ2-3; perhaps TRBD2 as D (5 bases). The germline CDR1 and CDR2 sequences are SGDLS and YYNGEE. Trimming took 3 bases from V and 4 from J, leaving 18 bases between them. This CDR3 spans 16 amino acids. The CDR3, as DNA: TGTGCCAGCAGCGCCCGAATCGGGGAAGGCGCAGATACGCAGTATTTT. Its protein is CASSARIGEGADTQYF.

The gene calls are TRBV28 and TRBJ1-2, with no clear D. The CDR3 consists of 13 residues. The germline V gene encodes CDR1 MDHEN and CDR2 SYDVKM. V was clipped by 2 bases and J by 4 bases, with 8 bases between them. The CDR3 DNA sequence: TGTGCCAGCAGTTTACGGGGAGGCTATGGCTACACCTTC. Amino acid sequence: CASSLRGGYGYTF.

The chain carries TRBV6-5 and TRBJ1-2; a possible D gene is TRBD1 (5 bases). CDR1 is MNHEY and CDR2 is SVGAGI in the germline V gene. The CDR3 loop spans 13 amino acids. The V and J ends lost 5 bases and 0 bases respectively, with 7 bases between them. The CDR3: CASSLDTNYGYTF. The CDR3 DNA is TGTGCCAGCAGTCTGGACACTAACTATGGCTACACCTTC.

This chain connects TRBV2 to TRBJ2-5, with 8 nucleotides matching TRBD2. Germline lookup yields CDR1 SNHLY and CDR2 FYNNEI. The ends lost 2 bases at V and 5 bases at J; junction bases unmatched: 7. The CDR3 extends over 15 amino acids. CDR3 DNA sequence: TGTGCCAGCAGTGAACCCCGGGGGGGCCGTGAGACCCAGTACTTC. Its translation: CASSEPRGGRETQYF.

The rearrangement uses TRBV29-1 and TRBJ2-1; TRBD2 aligns across 10 bases. V shed 4 bases and J 2 bases; nucleotides not matched to a gene: 8. The germline V gene has CDR1 SQVTM and CDR2 ANQGSEA. The length of the CDR3 is 16 residues. The CDR3 sequence is CSVVTLAGDTYNEQFF. The CDR3 DNA follows: TGCAGCGTTGTAACCCTAGCGGGGGATACCTACAATGAGCAGTTCTTC.

The chain combines TRBV30 with TRBJ2-2; a possible D gene is TRBD1 (6 bases). CDR1 is GTSNPN and CDR2 is SVGIG in the germline V gene (reference sequence). This CDR3 is built from 15 residues. The V gene lost 0 bases and the J gene lost 3 bases, with 11 bases spanning the gap. The CDR3 spells CAWSVARGYTGELFF. The CDR3, as DNA: TGTGCCTGGAGTGTAGCCAGGGGTTACACCGGGGAGCTGTTTTTT. The full variable domain, in which reference TRBV30 and TRBJ2-2 provide the parts outside the CDR3, is SQTIHQWPATLVQPVGSPLSLECTVEGTSNPNLYWYRQAAGRGLQLLFYSVGIGQISSEVPQNLSASRPQDRQFILSSKKLLLSDSGFYLCAWSVARGYTGELFFGEGSRLTVL.

The gene calls are TRBV5-5 and TRBJ1-5; D is uncertain. V was shortened by 2 bases and J by 0 bases, with 6 bases between the two germline ends. Germline V gives CDR1 SGHKS, CDR2 YYEKEE (reference sequence). The CDR3 consists of 14 residues. In DNA form, the CDR3 reads TGTGCCAGCAGCTTTCACATTAGCAATCAGCCCCAGCATTTT. Its translation: CASSFHISNQPQHF.

This clone was observed a few times. The chain joins TRBV5-4 to TRBJ1-3; D is perhaps TRBD1 (5 bases). The CDR3 is 13 residues long. Trimming took off 2 bases at V and 4 bases at J, with 7 bases between the two ends. Per the germline V gene, CDR1 is SGHNT and CDR2 is YYREEE (reference sequence). The CDR3 here is CASSFSGGNTIYF. DNA of the CDR3: TGTGCCAGCAGCTTCTCAGGGGGAAACACCATATATTTT.

The V and J genes are TRBV10-3 and TRBJ1-2; 8 bases line up with TRBD1. Losses at the gene ends were 3 bases for V and 8 bases for J; bases not matched to a gene: 8. The V gene's germline CDR1 is ENHRY and CDR2 SYGVKD. The CDR3 sequence is 14 residues long. Here the CDR3 reads CAISEPGQGEGYTF. For the CDR3, the DNA is TGTGCCATCAGTGAACCAGGACAGGGCGAGGGCTACACCTTC.